Below, one T cell receptor beta chain is given with its context. The antigen is undetermined. This sample is drawn from a study of graft-versus-host responses after intestinal transplantation. Study-wide results and caveats: GvH clones were found in recipient marrow; some appeared first in ileum or blood. Individuals carrying graft-donor T cell macrochimerism showed high graft-versus-host to host-versus-graft clonal ratios in allografts. Early after transplant, HvG clones declined as circulating GvH clones peaked.

The repertoire was sequenced with immunoSEQ multiplex PCR; TCRdb's copy has only in-frame clones and lacks some. The sample lists about 86,000 clones, less than 90% seen once, with 0.28% in the top ten. Per germline, CDR1 LNHDA and CDR2 SQIVND (reference sequence). The CDR3 is 14 residues long. Deletions cut 7 bases from V and 4 bases from J, with 16 bases between. The chain uses TRBV19 and TRBJ1-2; perhaps TRBD1 as D (6 bases). Sequenced here: unstimulated CD4+ T cells sorted from spleen or lymph node cells, sampled before transplant. This sequence originates from a human donor who was the organ donor for an intestinal transplant. The CDR3 loop is CASTPEGGLYGYTF. CDR3 nucleotides: TGTGCCAGTACCCCCGAGGGGGGGCTCTATGGCTACACCTTC.